Listed below are T cell receptor beta chains from one sample, sequenced in a study of beta chain features in type 1 diabetes. Assay: immunoSEQ multiplex PCR; the TCRdb copy retains only in-frame clones and omits some. The profile shows some 150,000 clones, about 8.7% of them singletons. Sequenced: central memory CD4+ T cells from blood. Receptors originate from a man aged 18 to 29 in good health. The CDR3 runs from the conserved cysteine through the conserved F or W. A D gene is named only where the DNA matches it firmly. Not all rows give a size; the values are once, few, many and, for expanded clones, a class.

>.|TRBJ2-5|.|TRBV5-1
TGCGCCAGCAGCTTGGGGGGCGCAGAGACCCAGTACTTC
CASSLGGAETQYF
>.|TRBJ2-2|.|TRBV6-5
TGTGCCAGCAGTCGAACCCGAGCGAACACCGGGGAGCTGTTTTTT
CASSRTRANTGELFF
>.|TRBJ1-3|.|TRBV11-2
TGTGCCAGCACCCTGGGGGGGGTTGGAAACACCATATATTTT
CASTLGGVGNTIYF
>TRBD1|TRBJ2-5|.|TRBV29-1
TGCAGCGTAGCTCAGGGGGAAGAGACCCAGTACTTC
CSVAQGEETQYF
>TRBD1|TRBJ1-2|.|TRBV7-2
TGTGCCAGCAGCCTAACACTTACGGGACAGGGATCCTATGGCTACACCTTC
CASSLTLTGQGSYGYTF
>.|TRBJ2-5|.|TRBV6-1
TGTGCCAGCCTCTGGGGGCAGCAAGAGACCCAGTACTTC
CASLWGQQETQYF
>TRBD2|TRBJ2-3|many|TRBV7-9
TGTGCCAGCAGCTTATTGGCTAGCGGGGTGAGAGATACGCAGTATTTT
CASSLLASGVRDTQYF
>TRBD2|TRBJ2-1|few|TRBV7-9
TGTGCCAGCAGCTCGCCCCGGACTAGCGGGGGGGCCGCCTTTTTCTTC
CASSSPRTSGGAAFFF
>TRBD2|TRBJ2-7|.|TRBV7-2
TGTGCCAGCAGCCCCTGGGGACTATCAACTAAAAGCTCCTACGAGCAGTACTTC
CASSPWGLSTKSSYEQYF
>.|TRBJ1-1|few|TRBV5-5
TGTGCCAGCAGCTTGGGGGGCGGGGTGGTCACTGAAGCTTTCTTT
CASSLGGGVVTEAFF
>.|TRBJ2-6|few|TRBV2
TGTGCCAGCAGTGAGAGTCACTCTGGGGCCAACGTCCTGACTTTC
CASSESHSGANVLTF
>TRBD1|TRBJ2-7|.|TRBV10-1
TGCGCCAGCAGTGGGACAGGTTCGTACGAGCAGTACTTC
CASSGTGSYEQYF
>TRBD1|TRBJ1-6|.|TRBV27
TGTGCCAGCAGTTCGGGACAGGGCAATTCACCCCTCCACTTT
CASSSGQGNSPLHF
>TRBD1|TRBJ2-3|.|TRBV9
TGTGCCAGCAGCTTCCGGGCCGGGACAGGGGCAGATACGCAGTATTTT
CASSFRAGTGADTQYF
>TRBD1|TRBJ1-2|.|TRBV2
TGTGCCCGCCGGGACAGGGGGCCAGGGGGCTACACCTTC
CARRDRGPGGYTF
>TRBD2|TRBJ2-1|few|TRBV7-2
TGTGCCAGCAGCTTTTACGGGGGGGCCAATGAGCAGTTCTTC
CASSFYGGANEQFF
>.|TRBJ2-3|.|TRBV5-5
TGTGCCAGCAGCTCACGTGGACAGAGCACAGATACGCAGTATTTT
CASSSRGQSTDTQYF
>TRBD2|TRBJ2-1|few|TRBV5-4
TGTGCCAGCAGCTTGGGACTAGCGTCCTACAATGAGCAGTTCTTC
CASSLGLASYNEQFF
>.|TRBJ2-6|many|TRBV5-1
TGCGCCAGCAGCCCGACGACAGTCTCTGGGGCCAACGTCCTGACTTTC
CASSPTTVSGANVLTF
>TRBD1|TRBJ1-3|.|TRBV9
TGTGCCAGCAGCGCACCACAGGGGGCGAATGGAAACACCATATATTTT
CASSAPQGANGNTIYF
>.|TRBJ2-1|.|TRBV2
TGTGCCAGCAGTGAGTCGCTAGCTGGGAATGAGCAGTTCTTC
CASSESLAGNEQFF
>.|TRBJ2-5|few|TRBV7-3
TGTGCCAGCAGCTTCACAGGTGTCGGTGAGACCCAGTACTTC
CASSFTGVGETQYF
>.|TRBJ1-1|.|TRBV19
TGTGCCAGTAGTACAAACAGGGAAACTGAAGCTTTCTTT
CASSTNRETEAFF
>TRBD1|TRBJ1-2|.|TRBV5-5
TGTGCCAGCAGCTCGGCGCCAGGGGGTGGCTACACCTTC
CASSSAPGGGYTF
>.|TRBJ2-3|.|TRBV7-9
TGTGCCAGCAGTCCTGACTGGGCAGATACGCAGTATTTT
CASSPDWADTQYF
>TRBD1|TRBJ2-1|few|TRBV15
TGTGCCACCAGCAGTTGGACAGGAAGCTCCTACAATGAGCAGTTCTTC
CATSSWTGSSYNEQFF
>TRBD2|TRBJ2-7|.|TRBV27
TGTGCCAGCAGCGACTTAGCGGGGGGGTCCTACGAGCAGTACTTC
CASSDLAGGSYEQYF
>.|TRBJ1-2|few|TRBV11-2
TGTGCCAGCAGCTCTACAGGAGCTAGTGGCTACACCTTC
CASSSTGASGYTF
>TRBD2|TRBJ2-1|.|TRBV27
TGTGCCAGCAGTCCTAGTCGGGGGGGCCAGTTCTTC
CASSPSRGGQFF
>.|TRBJ1-1|few|TRBV29-1
TGCAGCGTTGATGGTACGTTGACAGTCACTGAAGCTTTCTTT
CSVDGTLTVTEAFF
>.|TRBJ1-5|few|TRBV19
TGTGCCAGTAGGGGACAAGCCAATCAGCCCCAGCATTTT
CASRGQANQPQHF
>.|TRBJ2-3|once|TRBV2
TGTGCCAGCAGTGCTAGCAGGATCACAGATACGCAGTATTTT
CASSASRITDTQYF
>.|TRBJ2-2|few|TRBV5-1
TGCGCCAGCAGCTTGGGGGAGTACACCGGGGAGCTGTTTTTT
CASSLGEYTGELFF
>TRBD1|TRBJ1-5|.|TRBV30
TGTGCCTGGAGGGGTCTGCAGGGGGCACGAAAAAATCAGCCCCAGCATTTT
CAWRGLQGARKNQPQHF
>.|TRBJ2-7|few|TRBV7-2
TGTGCCAGCAGCGACCCTGGAATGGGGGGCTACGAGCAGTACTTC
CASSDPGMGGYEQYF
>TRBD2|TRBJ2-2|few|TRBV27
TGTGCCAGCAGTTTTAGCGGGGTAACCGGGGAGCTGTTTTTT
CASSFSGVTGELFF
>.|TRBJ2-5|few|TRBV5-1
TGCGCCAGCAGCTTGGCCGGGTCAGCTCAAGAGACCCAGTACTTC
CASSLAGSAQETQYF
>TRBD2|TRBJ2-7|.|TRBV7-2
TGCGCCAGCAGCCAGCAACGGGGGGGATCCTACGAGCAGTACTTC
CASSQQRGGSYEQYF
>TRBD2|TRBJ2-1|few|TRBV28
TGTGCCAGCAGTTCCCTCAGCGGGGGGGGCAATGAGCAGTTCTTC
CASSSLSGGGNEQFF
>TRBD2|TRBJ2-3|.|TRBV7-6
TGTGCCAGCAGCCGGAGAGTAGCGGGGGGCGACACAGATACGCAGTATTTT
CASSRRVAGGDTDTQYF
>TRBD1|TRBJ1-5|.|TRBV28
TGTGCCAGCCTCACAGGGGCAGGGGACCAGCCCCAGCATTTT
CASLTGAGDQPQHF
>.|TRBJ1-2|few|TRBV19
TGTGCCAGTCTGAAACAGGCCTCCACCTATGGCTACACCTTC
CASLKQASTYGYTF
>.|TRBJ2-7|few|TRBV29-1
TGCAGCGTTTTCCAGGGGGGAGGCGAGCAGTACTTC
CSVFQGGGEQYF
>TRBD2|TRBJ2-3|.|TRBV7-7
TGTGCCAGCAGCCTGACTAGCGGGAAGACAGATACGCAGTATTTT
CASSLTSGKTDTQYF
>.|TRBJ1-1|many|TRBV14
TGTGCCAGCAGCGCGATGGACATGAACACTGAAGCTTTCTTT
CASSAMDMNTEAFF
>TRBD1|TRBJ2-1|few|TRBV5-1
TGCGCCAGCAGCTCGGATCCGGGACAGTATTACACTGAGCAGTTCTTC
CASSSDPGQYYTEQFF
>TRBD1|TRBJ1-5|.|TRBV18
TGTGCCAGCTCACCGGGGACAGCGAATCAGCCCCAGCATTTT
CASSPGTANQPQHF
>TRBD2|TRBJ2-7|few|TRBV2
TGTGCCAGCGAGACTAGCGGGGGAACCTACGAGCAGTACTTC
CASETSGGTYEQYF
>.|TRBJ1-2|few|TRBV6-5
TGTGCCAGCAGGGATTTACAGGAGGGCTACACCTTC
CASRDLQEGYTF
>.|TRBJ1-2|.|TRBV28
TGTGCCAGCAGTTCCCCTCCGGGACAAGCCGCTGGCTACACCTTC
CASSSPPGQAAGYTF
>.|TRBJ2-7|few|TRBV2
TGTGCCAGCATTTTAGCGGCCAGGGCATACGAGCAGTACTTC
CASILAARAYEQYF
>TRBD1|TRBJ2-7|few|TRBV5-1
TGCGCCAGCAGCTCACCCTCAGGGGGCTACGAGCAGTACTTC
CASSSPSGGYEQYF